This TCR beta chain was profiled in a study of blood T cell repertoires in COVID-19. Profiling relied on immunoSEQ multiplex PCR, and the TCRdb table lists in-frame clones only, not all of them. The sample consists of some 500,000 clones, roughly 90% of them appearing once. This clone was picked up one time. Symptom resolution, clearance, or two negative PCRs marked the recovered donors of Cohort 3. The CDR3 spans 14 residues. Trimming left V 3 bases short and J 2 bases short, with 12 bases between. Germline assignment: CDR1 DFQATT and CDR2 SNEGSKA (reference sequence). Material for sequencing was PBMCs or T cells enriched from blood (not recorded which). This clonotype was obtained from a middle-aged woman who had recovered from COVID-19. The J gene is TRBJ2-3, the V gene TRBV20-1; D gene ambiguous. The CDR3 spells CSASLAAATDTQYF. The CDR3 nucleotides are TGCAGTGCTAGTCTTGCGGCGGCCACAGATACGCAGTATTTT.